These 14 T cell receptor beta chains share one sample of origin, sequenced in a study of blood T cell repertoires in COVID-19. Generated by immunoSEQ multiplex PCR, the TCRdb table keeps only in-frame clones and is missing some. The sample has 150,000 to 200,000 clones; roughly 80% are singletons. Material for sequencing was peripheral blood. The receptors here all came from a man aged 45-65 years who had recovered from COVID-19.

The rearrangement uses TRBV14 and TRBJ1-6; D call uncertain. The germline CDR1 and CDR2 sequences are SGHDN and FVKESK. The CDR3 spans 15 residues. Between the trimmed V and J ends, which lost 0 bases and 5 bases, there was a span of 8 bases. The CDR3 reads CASSQEGSNNSPLHF. CDR3 DNA sequence: TGTGCCAGCAGCCAAGAAGGGAGTAATAATTCACCCCTCCACTTT.

This clone was seen more than once but under ten times. The chain is built from TRBV7-9 and TRBJ2-1; TRBD2 matches 8 bases. The CDR3 is made up of 14 amino acids. CDR1 and CDR2 from the germline V gene are SEHNR and FQNEAQ (reference sequence). V lost 1 base to trimming and J lost 9 bases; unmatched junction nucleotides: 5. The CDR3 loop reads CASSLDPGTSEQFF. As DNA, the CDR3 is TGTGCCAGCAGCTTAGATCCCGGGACTAGTGAGCAGTTCTTC.

This clone was recorded a few times. CDR3 coding DNA: TGTGCCAGCAGCTGGCGCGGAAGTAATGAAAAACTGTTTTTT. Its protein product is CASSWRGSNEKLFF. The chain is built from TRBV7-2 and TRBJ1-4; no definite D call. The CDR3 consists of 14 residues. The V gene's germline CDR1 is SGHTA and CDR2 FQGNSA. V was clipped by 4 bases and J by 4 bases, with 10 bases between them.

This chain uses TRBV27 with TRBJ2-2; D uncertain. V was clipped by 2 bases and J by 0 bases, with 16 bases between them. Germline assignment: CDR1 MNHEY and CDR2 SMNVEV (reference sequence). CDR3 length: 18 amino acids. The DNA for the CDR3 is TGTGCCAGCAGTTTAGAATCGATCCCTAGAACGAACACCGGGGAGCTGTTTTTT. Encoded protein: CASSLESIPRTNTGELFF.

CDR3 protein: CASTTRRRTEAFF. CDR3 sequence (DNA): TGTGCCAGCACCACCCGGAGGAGAACTGAAGCTTTCTTT. This chain connects TRBV12-3 or TRBV12-4 to TRBJ1-1; no definite D call. V was clipped by 7 bases and J by 5 bases, with 14 bases between them. The length of the CDR3 is 13 residues.

The genes are TRBV6-5 and TRBJ2-1, with D perhaps matching TRBD2 (5 bases). Germline V gene lookup returns CDR1 MNHEY and CDR2 SVGAGI. This CDR3 has 14 amino acids. Trimming pared 2 bases from V and 5 bases from J, leaving 10 bases between. The CDR3 is CASSYRGTDNEQFF. CDR3 nucleotides: TGTGCCAGCAGTTACCGGGGAACTGACAATGAGCAGTTCTTC.

This chain links TRBV25-1 with TRBJ2-5, with D maybe TRBD1 (6 bases). V was trimmed by 6 bases and J by 1 base, leaving 12 bases between them. CDR3 length: 14 residues. Looked up from germline, CDR1 is MGHDK and CDR2 is SYGVNS. CDR3: CASSRQVPQETQYF. The CDR3 DNA reads as TGTGCCAGCAGCCGACAGGTTCCCCAAGAGACCCAGTACTTC.

The CDR3 is CAIKGQGIQETQYF. The CDR3 DNA reads TGTGCCATCAAGGGACAGGGTATCCAAGAGACCCAGTACTTC. The V call is TRBV10-3, the J call TRBJ2-5, with 9 bases fitting TRBD1. Germline loops: CDR1 ENHRY, CDR2 SYGVKD. V trimming: 7 bases; J trimming: 1 base; junction bases outside the gene matches: 4. This CDR3 comprises 14 residues.

The V gene is TRBV27, the J gene TRBJ2-7; TRBD1 agrees at 7 bases. Germline values: CDR1 MNHEY, CDR2 SMNVEV (reference sequence). J gave up 5 bases and V 4 bases, and 23 bases lay outside the gene matches. This CDR3 region has 19 residues. The DNA of the CDR3 is TGTGCCAGCAGTTCTATCGCCCCTCAACTTAGACAGGGTAAGGACGAGCAGTACTTC. The encoded protein is CASSSIAPQLRQGKDEQYF.

The rearrangement links TRBV19 to TRBJ2-3; the match to TRBD1 covers 9 bases. The V segment lost 5 bases and the J segment 0 bases; nucleotides outside the gene matches: 6. This CDR3 has 16 amino acids. CDR1 LNHDA and CDR2 SQIVND come from the germline V gene (reference sequence). The CDR3 nucleotides are TGTGCCAGTAGTGGAAGGGGACAGGGTAGCACAGATACGCAGTATTTT. Amino acid sequence: CASSGRGQGSTDTQYF.

This clone was picked up a small number of times. The chain combines TRBV4-1 with TRBJ2-4, with D perhaps TRBD1 (6 bases). Germline lookup yields CDR1 MGHRA and CDR2 YSYEKL. V was trimmed by 1 base and J by 4 bases, leaving 17 bases between them. The CDR3 extends over 17 amino acids. The CDR3 DNA sequence: TGCGCCAGCAGCCAAGGGTGGCAGGGGCCGAGGAAAAACATTCAGTACTTC. It codes for CASSQGWQGPRKNIQYF.

The chain joins TRBV5-8 to TRBJ2-1; 8 bases line up with TRBD1. V was clipped by 4 bases and J by 8 bases; unmatched bases: 8. There are 14 residues in the CDR3. Germline values: CDR1 SGHTS, CDR2 YDEGEE. The chain's CDR3 is CASSPGQGAHEQFF. DNA for the CDR3: TGTGCCAGCAGCCCCGGACAGGGTGCCCATGAGCAGTTCTTC. Full variable domain (outside the CDR3, taken from reference TRBV5-8 and TRBJ2-1): EAGVTQSPTHLIKTRGQQATLRCSPISGHTSVYWYQQALGLGLQFLLWYDEGEERNRGNFPPRFSGRQFPNYSSELNVNALELEDSALYLCASSPGQGAHEQFFGPGTRLTVL.

This rearrangement joins TRBV2 to TRBJ2-3; TRBD2 might be the D (5 bases). V lost 7 bases and J 2 bases, leaving 16 bases between the germline ends. Germline V gives CDR1 SNHLY, CDR2 FYNNEI. CDR3 length: 15 amino acids. Here the CDR3 DNA reads TGTGCCAGCAAACCAGACTACTCCCTCACAGATACGCAGTATTTT. This translates into CASKPDYSLTDTQYF.

This clone turned up a few times. The chain uses TRBV19 and TRBJ2-7, with 9 bases aligning to TRBD1. The germline V gene encodes CDR1 LNHDA and CDR2 SQIVND (reference sequence). With V trimmed by 6 bases and J by 2 bases, 8 bases remained unmatched. The CDR3 contains 15 residues. The CDR3 nucleotides are TGTGCCAGTAGCCCGGGACAGGGCGCTCCCTACGAGCAGTACTTC. Translating gives CASSPGQGAPYEQYF.